This TCR beta chain was observed in a study of shared clonotypes between healthy human individuals. Study in general: Each donor had three CD4 naive, three CD4 memory, two CD8 naive and one CD8 memory plate.

Several immunoSEQ plates received, in even portions, the genomic DNA of each subset. Profiling relied on immunoSEQ multiplex PCR, and the TCRdb table lists in-frame clones only, not all of them. The sample includes 2 million to 2.5 million clones, 90% to 95% of them seen just once. Germline V gene sequence: CDR1 GTSNPN, CDR2 SVGIG (reference sequence). CDR3 length: 15 residues. V was trimmed by 4 bases and J by 2 bases, leaving 17 bases between them. The sequence was obtained from a young man in good health. Some clones in this sample may be carry-over from other donors' samples. This chain links TRBV30 with TRBJ1-2, with D uncertain. The sequencing input was naive CD4+ T cells from PBMCs. The subset was: CD45RA+ positively selected. This CDR3 is CAWIPQLLLNYGYTF. CDR3 nucleotides: TGTGCCTGGATTCCACAGCTTCTTCTAAACTATGGCTACACCTTC.